Presented here are 20 T cell receptor beta chains from one specimen sequenced in a study of cytomegalovirus exposure and HLA in healthy donors. Data came from immunoSEQ multiplex PCR; TCRdb stores just in-frame clones and leaves some out. The table has a few hundred thousand clones, 80% to 90% seen once; the top ten hold around 0.84%. Material: PBMCs. The source is a woman younger than 35 in good health and CMV-seronegative.

The chain carries TRBV10-3 and TRBJ2-5; D is unclear. The V end was cut by 3 bases, the J end by 2 bases, with 7 bases between. In germline, CDR1 is ENHRY, CDR2 SYGVKD. This CDR3 contains 13 residues. CDR3 DNA: TGTGCCATCAGTGAACACCAACAAGAGACCCAGTACTTC. The encoded protein is CAISEHQQETQYF.

This rearrangement joins TRBV6-1 to TRBJ2-3, with 8 nucleotides matching TRBD2. V lost 2 bases to trimming and J lost 2 bases; unmatched junction nucleotides: 3. Germline CDR1 and CDR2: MNHNS and SASEGT. This CDR3 comprises 15 residues. Written as DNA, the CDR3 is TGTGCCAGCAGTGAAAGAGCGGGGGTCACAGATACGCAGTATTTT. This sequence encodes CASSERAGVTDTQYF.

The chain is built from TRBV19 and TRBJ1-5; no clear D. The CDR3 is 16 residues long. Trimming removed 3 bases from V and 0 bases from J, with 12 bases in between. Germline values: CDR1 LNHDA, CDR2 SQIVND (reference sequence). CDR3 DNA sequence: TGTGCCAGTAGTATCCCTGACATACTTAGCAATCAGCCCCAGCATTTT. Translation: CASSIPDILSNQPQHF. The full variable domain, rest sourced from reference TRBV19 and TRBJ1-5, is DGGITQSPKYLFRKEGQNVTLSCEQNLNHDAMYWYRQDPGQGLRLIYYSQIVNDFQKGDIAEGYSVSREKKESFPLTVTSAQKNPTAFYLCASSIPDILSNQPQHFGDGTRLSIL.

This clone was seen only once. The chain couples TRBV5-1 to TRBJ2-1; possible D gene TRBD1, 6 bases. V shed 4 bases and J shed 2 bases, with 16 bases lying between them. The germline V gene encodes CDR1 SGHRS and CDR2 YFSETQ. CDR3 length: 16 residues. CDR3 region: CASSTDSLLPYNEQFF. The CDR3 region has the DNA TGCGCCAGCAGCACGGACAGCCTGTTACCCTACAATGAGCAGTTCTTC. Variable domain in full (rest from reference TRBV5-1 and TRBJ2-1): KAGVTQTPRYLIKTRGQQVTLSCSPISGHRSVSWYQQTPGQGLQFLFEYFSETQRNKGNFPGRFSGRQFSNSRSEMNVSTLELGDSALYLCASSTDSLLPYNEQFFGPGTRLTVL.

The rearrangement joins TRBV25-1 to TRBJ2-3; TRBD1 agrees at 7 bases. V gave up 6 bases and J gave up 9 bases; unmatched junction bases: 6. The germline CDR1 and CDR2 sequences are MGHDK and SYGVNS. The CDR3 has 12 amino acids. The CDR3 DNA sequence: TGTGCCAGCAGACGACAGGGCCCGACGCAGTATTTT. Its protein product is CASRRQGPTQYF.

The rearrangement links TRBV6-1 to TRBJ1-5, with D unclear. There are 14 residues in the CDR3. The germline V and J ends were trimmed by 2 bases and 0 bases, with 5 bases remaining between them. Germline V gene sequence: CDR1 MNHNS, CDR2 SASEGT. CDR3 sequence (DNA): TGTGCCAGCAGTGAATACGGTAGCAATCAGCCCCAGCATTTT. This sequence encodes CASSEYGSNQPQHF.

This clone was seen only once. The CDR3 nucleotides read TGTGCCAGCAGCTTAGTCTCTGGGGCAGCCTTCCTCAGCACAGATACGCAGTATTTT. Translating it yields CASSLVSGAAFLSTDTQYF. V is TRBV11-2 and J is TRBJ2-3, with a tentative D call TRBD1 (5 bases). The CDR3 is 19 residues long. CDR1 and CDR2 from the germline V gene are SGHAT and FQNNGV. Deletions cut 1 base from V and 0 bases from J, with 20 bases between.

This sequence joins TRBV7-3 and TRBJ2-6, with a weak D call TRBD2 (5 bases). V shed 5 bases and J shed 0 bases, with 11 bases lying between them. CDR1 and CDR2 (germline): SGHTA, FQGTGA. This CDR3 is built from 16 residues. The CDR3 DNA reads TGTGCCAGCAGCCCCCTCCGGGACTCTGGGGCCAACGTCCTGACTTTC. This sequence encodes CASSPLRDSGANVLTF.

The V gene is TRBV5-6, the J gene TRBJ2-3; the match to TRBD2 covers 11 bases. V lost 2 bases to trimming and J lost 2 bases; unmatched junction nucleotides: 10. The CDR3 is 18 residues long. CDR1 and CDR2 from the germline V gene are SGHDT and YYEEEE. The CDR3 here is CASSFLAGGRADTDTQYF. Written as DNA, the CDR3 is TGTGCCAGCAGCTTCCTAGCGGGAGGCCGGGCGGACACAGATACGCAGTATTTT.

A note on this clone: This sample also contains other DNA sequences that code for the same CDR3. CDR3 protein: CASSPGLLNTGELFF. In nucleotides, the CDR3 is TGTGCCAGCTCACCGGGACTACTTAACACCGGGGAGCTGTTTTTT. The V gene is TRBV18, the J gene TRBJ2-2, with 7 bases that match TRBD2. V was pared by 3 bases and J by 2 bases, with 3 bases of the junction left unmatched. CDR3 length equals 15 residues. From germline, CDR1 is KGHSH and CDR2 LQKENI.

V and J are TRBV4-1 and TRBJ2-7; tentative D call: TRBD1 (6 bases). Germline assignment: CDR1 MGHRA and CDR2 YSYEKL. This CDR3 is 15 amino acids long. V lost 0 bases and J lost 3, with 12 bases in between. CDR3 sequence reads: CASSQDFRGRYEQYF. CDR3 DNA sequence: TGCGCCAGCAGCCAAGATTTCAGGGGCCGCTACGAGCAGTACTTC.

The CDR3 nucleotides read TGTGCCAGCAGCCCCCAGACAGGGGGAGAGCAGTACTTC. It is translated as CASSPQTGGEQYF. The chain employs TRBV7-3 and TRBJ2-7; 9 bases map to TRBD1. The V segment lost 5 bases and the J segment 7 bases; nucleotides outside the gene matches: 6. The CDR3 consists of 13 residues. Germline-derived CDR1 and CDR2 are SGHTA and FQGTGA.

This chain joins TRBV6-6 and TRBJ2-7; 7 bases map to TRBD1. Looked up from germline, CDR1 is MNHNY and CDR2 is SVGAGI (reference sequence). V lost 7 bases, J lost 5 bases, and 5 bases stayed unmatched. The CDR3 runs 12 residues. CDR3 protein: CASKGGKNEQYF. The CDR3 region has the DNA TGTGCCAGCAAAGGGGGCAAAAACGAGCAGTACTTC.

The chain employs TRBV28 and TRBJ2-1, with 12 bases identical to TRBD2. This CDR3 spans 19 amino acids. The V segment lost 6 bases and the J segment 8 bases; nucleotides outside the gene matches: 20. CDR1 MDHEN and CDR2 SYDVKM come from the germline V gene. In DNA, the CDR3 is TGTGCCAGCAGCCCCTGGGGTGGGTCTAGCGGGAGGGACGGAGATGAGCAGTTCTTC. Amino acids: CASSPWGGSSGRDGDEQFF.

V usage is TRBV27 and J usage is TRBJ2-7; 12 bases match TRBD2. The germline V gene encodes CDR1 MNHEY and CDR2 SMNVEV (reference sequence). Trimming at V came to 6 bases and at J to 2 bases, leaving 8 bases not matched to a gene. The CDR3 consists of 16 residues. CDR3 in amino acids: CASRTSGSMITYEQYF. The CDR3 coding sequence is TGTGCCAGCAGGACTAGCGGGAGTATGATCACCTACGAGCAGTACTTC.

On this clone: Compared with germline, one end of the junction differs, possibly owing to a read error. V is TRBV7-7 and J is TRBJ2-2; TRBD2 is a possible D gene (6 bases). Per the germline V gene, CDR1 is SSHAT and CDR2 is FNYEAQ (reference sequence). The CDR3 loop spans 15 amino acids. In DNA form, the CDR3 reads TGTGCTAGCAGCTTAGGAGGGAGAGGCACCGGGGAGCTGTTTTTT. Its translation is CASSLGGRGTGELFF. The whole variable domain, remainder taken from reference TRBV7-7 and TRBJ2-2, is GAGVSQSPRYKVTKRGQDVTLRCDPISSHATLYWYQQALGQGPEFLTYFNYEAQPDKSGLPSDRFSAERPEGSISTLTIQRTEQRDSAMYRCASSLGGRGTGELFFGEGSRLTVL.

The gene calls are TRBV4-3 and TRBJ2-1, with TRBD2 matching 8 bases. The junction had 9 bases not matched to a gene; V was cut back by 1 base and J by 7 bases. The CDR3 loop spans 16 amino acids. CDR1 and CDR2 from the germline V gene are LGHNA and YSLEER. The CDR3 DNA reads TGCGCCAGCAGCCAAGGGGGCGGGACTAGTCATAATGAGCAGTTCTTC. Its translation is CASSQGGGTSHNEQFF.

This chain uses TRBV7-9 with TRBJ1-2, with 10 bases fitting TRBD1. The CDR3 spans 15 residues. Per the germline V gene, CDR1 is SEHNR and CDR2 is FQNEAQ (reference sequence). Unmatched junction bases numbered 12, after V lost 6 bases and J lost 8 bases. The CDR3 DNA reads TGTGCCAGCAGTGGATCCGGGACAGGGGTTTGGGGCTACACCTTC. Amino acid sequence: CASSGSGTGVWGYTF.

The rearrangement links TRBV27 to TRBJ2-6; D unresolved. CDR3 length: 15 residues. CDR1 is MNHEY, CDR2 SMNVEV, per germline (reference sequence). Trimming removed 2 bases at V and 0 bases at J, with 5 bases between. In nucleotides, the CDR3 is TGTGCCAGCAGTTTAATTCGCTCTGGGGCCAACGTCCTGACTTTC. Residues: CASSLIRSGANVLTF.

This chain links TRBV4-1 with TRBJ2-7, with TRBD2 matching over 7 bases. V was pared by 3 bases and J by 1 base, with 9 bases of the junction left unmatched. Looked up from germline, CDR1 is MGHRA and CDR2 is YSYEKL. The CDR3 is 16 residues long. The CDR3 is CASSQGIGGGSYEQYF. The CDR3, as DNA: TGCGCCAGCAGCCAGGGGATTGGGGGGGGATCCTACGAGCAGTACTTC.